This is a list of T cell receptor beta chains from one sample in a study of CD8+ T cells in alopecia areata. Using immunoSEQ multiplex PCR, the repertoire was profiled, and TCRdb retains in-frame clones only, with some absent. This sample carries about 280,000 clones, about three fifths of them seen once, and the ten largest clones take under 2%. The sequencing here drew on CD4+ T cells sorted from blood, taken at week 24, from a patient treated with tofacitinib. All receptors come from a human donor with alopecia areata. Both conserved end residues are part of each CDR3. D genes are given only for firm matches. The listing skips clone size in some rows; elsewhere it reads once, few, many or a size class.

-	TRBV5-1	few	TRBJ1-1	CASSLWQSNTEAFF	TGCGCCAGCAGCTTATGGCAGAGCAACACTGAAGCTTTCTTT
-	TRBV18	-	TRBJ1-4	CASSLGQPQNEKLFF	TGTGCCAGCTCGTTAGGACAGCCTCAAAATGAAAAACTGTTTTTT
-	TRBV29-1	-	TRBJ2-2	CSVPGLSTGELFF	TGCAGCGTTCCAGGGCTGAGCACCGGGGAGCTGTTTTTT
TRBD2	TRBV9	-	TRBJ2-1	CASSAGLAGAYNEQFF	TGTGCCAGCAGCGCCGGACTAGCGGGGGCCTACAATGAGCAGTTCTTC
TRBD1	TRBV7-2	-	TRBJ2-7	CASSLGGQGAYEQYF	TGTGCCAGCAGCTTAGGGGGACAGGGGGCGTACGAGCAGTACTTC
-	TRBV5-1	-	TRBJ2-3	CASSLAGGAGVNTDTQYF	TGCGCCAGCAGCTTGGCCGGAGGGGCAGGGGTGAACACAGATACGCAGTATTTT
-	TRBV30	-	TRBJ1-2	CAHQGRGVYGYTF	TGTGCCCACCAGGGGAGGGGCGTCTATGGCTACACCTTC
TRBD1	TRBV5-1	once	TRBJ2-7	CASSRDRGGSYEQYF	TGCGCCAGCAGTCGAGACAGGGGCGGGTCCTACGAGCAGTACTTC
-	TRBV19	-	TRBJ1-1	CASSGRGNTEAFF	TGTGCCAGTAGTGGCAGAGGGAACACTGAAGCTTTCTTT
-	TRBV7-9	-	TRBJ2-5	CASSLEAGPQETQYF	TGTGCCAGCAGCTTAGAGGCGGGCCCCCAAGAGACCCAGTACTTC
-	TRBV5-6	-	TRBJ2-7	CASSLGRYEQYF	TGTGCCAGCAGCTTGGGACGCTACGAGCAGTACTTC
-	TRBV29-1	-	TRBJ2-7	CSVAQVLTYEQYF	TGCAGCGTTGCACAGGTACTAACCTACGAGCAGTACTTC
TRBD1	TRBV7-2	few	TRBJ2-2	CASSFPRDSLTGELFF	TGTGCCAGCAGCTTCCCCCGGGACAGTTTAACCGGGGAGCTGTTTTTT
-	TRBV28	-	TRBJ2-7	CASRTSSEQYF	TGTGCCAGCAGAACTAGCTCCGAGCAGTACTTC
-	TRBV29-1	many	TRBJ2-1	CSVRDGNEQFF	TGCAGCGTTCGGGACGGCAATGAGCAGTTCTTC
-	TRBV19	few	TRBJ2-1	CASSRDLSSNEQFF	TGTGCCAGTAGTAGGGACCTTTCGAGCAATGAGCAGTTCTTC
-	TRBV19	few	TRBJ2-4	CASSTEGRAYIQYF	TGTGCCAGTAGTACTGAGGGCAGGGCATACATTCAGTACTTC
TRBD2	TRBV30	-	TRBJ2-3	CAWSVAGGPTDTQYF	TGTGCCTGGAGTGTGGCGGGGGGGCCAACAGATACGCAGTATTTT
-	TRBV30	-	TRBJ1-3	CAWSVEARSGNTIYF	TGTGCCTGGAGTGTGGAAGCCCGCTCTGGAAACACCATATATTTT
-	TRBV5-1	-	TRBJ2-3	CASSLGRGADTQYF	TGCGCCAGCAGCTTGGGTAGGGGCGCGGATACGCAGTATTTT
-	TRBV9	few	TRBJ1-2	CASSEDSANNYGYTF	TGTGCCAGCAGCGAAGACAGCGCTAATAACTATGGCTACACCTTC
TRBD2	TRBV6-4	-	TRBJ2-2	CASSRTSGASGAGELFF	TGTGCCAGCAGCAGGACTAGCGGGGCCTCGGGGGCCGGGGAGCTGTTTTTT
-	TRBV5-1	-	TRBJ2-4	CASKQEVGGGNIQYF	TGCGCCAGCAAGCAGGAGGTGGGAGGGGGAAACATTCAGTACTTC
-	TRBV2	-	TRBJ2-1	CASSDLSRARDPNEQFF	TGTGCCAGCAGTGATTTGTCTCGGGCCAGGGATCCCAATGAGCAGTTCTTC
TRBD2	TRBV5-1	few	TRBJ2-2	CASRPSGGRSTGELFF	TGCGCCAGCAGACCTAGCGGGGGACGTAGCACCGGGGAGCTGTTTTTT
TRBD2	TRBV7-3	-	TRBJ2-1	CASSPGTSGDYNEQFF	TGTGCCAGCAGCCCCGGGACTAGCGGGGACTACAATGAGCAGTTCTTC
TRBD1	TRBV27	-	TRBJ1-1	CASSPGQGLTLKAFF	TGTGCCAGCAGTCCAGGACAGGGTCTTACTCTGAAAGCTTTCTTT
TRBD1	TRBV29-1	few	TRBJ1-5	CSVERGQGDQPQHF	TGCAGCGTTGAAAGAGGACAGGGAGATCAGCCCCAGCATTTT
-	TRBV10-3	-	TRBJ2-5	CATYTPSDRQETQYF	TGTGCCACCTACACCCCTAGCGACCGACAAGAGACCCAGTACTTC
-	TRBV30	few	TRBJ1-1	CAWKMWAQNTEAFF	TGTGCCTGGAAGATGTGGGCCCAGAACACTGAAGCTTTCTTT
TRBD1	TRBV30	few	TRBJ2-7	CAWRGQLSEQYF	TGTGCCTGGAGGGGACAGCTTTCCGAGCAGTACTTC
-	TRBV7-9	-	TRBJ2-5	CASSPIGETQYF	TGTGCCAGCAGCCCTATAGGAGAGACCCAGTACTTC
-	TRBV5-1	-	TRBJ2-3	CASSLAMVGDGTDTQYF	TGCGCCAGCAGCTTGGCCATGGTAGGGGACGGCACAGATACGCAGTATTTT
-	TRBV7-2	-	TRBJ1-1	CASSFTGLNTEAFF	TGTGCCAGCAGCTTTACAGGGTTGAACACTGAAGCTTTCTTT
-	TRBV29-1	-	TRBJ1-4	CSVVYREGEKLFF	TGCAGCGTTGTGTACAGGGAAGGAGAAAAACTGTTTTTT
TRBD2	TRBV4-3	-	TRBJ2-3	CASSRGLAGGPSTDTQYF	TGCGCCAGCAGCCGCGGACTAGCGGGGGGCCCTTCCACAGATACGCAGTATTTT
TRBD2	TRBV9	-	TRBJ2-1	CASSVGGTYNEQFF	TGTGCCAGCAGCGTCGGGGGGACCTACAATGAGCAGTTCTTC
-	TRBV27	-	TRBJ1-3	CASSGGYGTGNTIYF	TGTGCCAGCAGCGGGGGGTATGGAACTGGAAACACCATATATTTT
-	TRBV7-2	few	TRBJ2-1	CASSRGVVSYNEQFF	TGTGCCAGCAGCCGTGGGGTAGTTTCCTACAATGAGCAGTTCTTC
TRBD1	TRBV30	once	TRBJ1-2	CAGPGTGKGYTF	TGTGCCGGACCCGGGACAGGGAAAGGCTACACCTTC
-	TRBV7-9	once	TRBJ2-1	CASSFRESSYNEQFF	TGTGCCAGCAGCTTCAGAGAAAGCTCCTACAATGAGCAGTTCTTC
-	TRBV7-2	few	TRBJ2-7	CASSVQESSYEQYF	TGTGCCAGCAGCGTTCAGGAGAGCTCCTACGAGCAGTACTTC